The clone carrying this T cell receptor beta chain showed up just once. This same CDR3 is encoded by further DNA sequences in the sample. Across about two dozen US areas, participants ranged in age from roughly 18 to 95 years. This specimen comes from a study of blood T cell repertoires in COVID-19. TCRdb keeps only in-frame clones here, not all; method: immunoSEQ multiplex PCR. The sample holds about 430,000 clones, approximately 90% seen once. The germline gives CDR1 MNHEY, CDR2 SMNVEV (reference sequence). The CDR3 runs 13 residues. Trimming stripped 2 bases from V and 7 bases from J, with 8 bases between.

The chain employs TRBV27 and TRBJ1-4; D is unresolved. Sequencing was carried out using PBMCs or T cells enriched from blood (not recorded which). The source is a woman between 18 and 29 years old who had been exposed to COVID-19. CDR3 nucleotides: TGTGCCAGCAGTTTACGGGGAGGTGAAAAACTGTTTTTT. Translating it yields CASSLRGGEKLFF.